This is a list of T cell receptor beta chains from one sample in a study of control samples from healthy donors and cancer patients. Assay used: immunoSEQ multiplex PCR; TCRdb lists only in-frame clones, some missing. The sample has under 450,000 clones; around nine tenths are singletons. The sample taken for sequencing was PBMCs. The receptors stem from a man aged 40-49 years with head and neck cancer. Both conserved end residues are part of each CDR3. D genes are given only for firm matches. Rows may omit the clone size; those that give it use once, few, many or a size class.

v_call	clone_size	j_call	cdr3_length	d_call	cdr3_aa	cdr3_nt
TRBV19	NA	TRBJ2-5	15	TRBD2	CASSDSGGAGETQYF	TGTGCCAGTAGTGATAGCGGGGGAGCAGGGGAGACCCAGTACTTC
TRBV19	NA	TRBJ2-2	14	NA	CASSISGKNGELFF	TGTGCCAGTAGTATATCGGGGAAAAACGGGGAGCTGTTTTTT
TRBV24-1	NA	TRBJ1-6	15	NA	CATRQGDSYNSPLHF	TGTGCCACCAGACAGGGAGACTCCTATAATTCACCCCTCCACTTT
TRBV5-4	NA	TRBJ2-1	15	NA	CASTPGPSTSNEQFF	TGTGCCAGCACCCCAGGCCCTTCGACGTCGAATGAGCAGTTCTTC
TRBV7-6	NA	TRBJ2-3	16	TRBD2	CASSLGLAGGPDTQYF	TGTGCCAGCAGCTTAGGACTAGCGGGAGGGCCAGATACGCAGTATTTT
TRBV4-3	NA	TRBJ1-1	14	NA	CASSQVGSNTEAFF	TGCGCCAGCAGCCAAGTGGGGTCGAACACTGAAGCTTTCTTT
TRBV27	NA	TRBJ1-4	16	NA	CASSLGWGSGNEKLFF	TGTGCCAGCAGTTTAGGGTGGGGTAGTGGTAATGAAAAACTGTTTTTT
TRBV19	few	TRBJ2-1	14	NA	CASSIYGHLNEQFF	TGTGCCAGTAGTATTTATGGACACTTAAATGAGCAGTTCTTC
TRBV10-2	few	TRBJ2-3	14	TRBD2	CASCLSGTADTQYF	TGCGCCAGCTGCCTTAGCGGGACCGCAGATACGCAGTATTTT
TRBV7-8	NA	TRBJ2-7	18	TRBD2	CASSSARLAGDRSYEQYF	TGTGCCAGCAGCTCAGCTCGACTAGCGGGAGATCGGTCCTACGAGCAGTACTTC
TRBV7-2	NA	TRBJ2-3	11	NA	CATGLGDTQYF	TGTGCCACGGGCCTAGGGGATACGCAGTATTTT
TRBV30	once	TRBJ1-1	16	NA	CASSLGGAGGIVEAFF	TGTGCCTCAAGCCTCGGGGGAGCGGGAGGAATTGTTGAAGCTTTCTTT
TRBV6-5	NA	TRBJ1-6	13	NA	CATALDRGSPLHF	TGTGCCACCGCTCTAGACCGGGGTTCACCCCTCCACTTT
TRBV18	NA	TRBJ2-7	14	TRBD2	CASSPAGTTYEQYF	TGTGCCAGCTCACCAGCAGGGACTACCTACGAGCAGTACTTC
TRBV11-3	NA	TRBJ2-3	14	NA	CASSLVGGGDTQYF	TGTGCCAGCAGCTTAGTTGGAGGGGGAGATACGCAGTATTTT
TRBV3-1/TRBV3-2	NA	TRBJ2-7	12	NA	CASSHPGDEQYF	TGTGCCAGCAGCCACCCCGGGGACGAGCAGTACTTC
TRBV24-1	NA	TRBJ2-1	13	NA	CATSDPVRDEQFF	TGTGCCACCAGTGACCCAGTCCGAGATGAGCAGTTCTTC
TRBV2	NA	TRBJ1-6	16	NA	CAQQLTTAGDNSPLHF	TGTGCCCAACAGCTAACCACGGCAGGAGATAATTCACCCCTCCACTTT
TRBV10-3	once	TRBJ1-1	12	NA	CAHGVRNTEAFF	TGTGCCCACGGCGTCCGAAACACTGAAGCTTTCTTT
TRBV6-2/TRBV6-3	once	TRBJ1-1	17	NA	CASSSRPAGGLRTEAFF	TGTGCCAGCAGTTCCCGCCCAGCGGGGGGCTTACGAACTGAAGCTTTCTTT
TRBV3-1/TRBV3-2	NA	TRBJ2-1	11	NA	CASSQELEQFF	TGTGCCAGCAGCCAAGAACTTGAGCAGTTCTTC
TRBV19	NA	TRBJ1-5	14	TRBD1	CASSSQGAGQPQHF	TGTGCCAGTAGTTCACAGGGGGCCGGGCAGCCCCAGCATTTT
TRBV5-4	NA	TRBJ2-1	14	NA	CASSLQELYNEQFF	TGTGCCAGCAGCTTGCAAGAACTCTACAATGAGCAGTTCTTC
TRBV5-1	NA	TRBJ2-5	15	NA	CASSLAGQGQETQYF	TGCGCCAGCAGCTTGGCAGGGCAGGGGCAAGAGACCCAGTACTTC
TRBV5-6	NA	TRBJ2-4	14	NA	CASSLFRVGNIQYF	TGTGCCAGCAGCTTGTTTCGGGTCGGGAACATTCAGTACTTC
TRBV10-3	NA	TRBJ2-3	17	TRBD2	CAISGTSGRISTDTQYF	TGTGCCATCAGTGGGACTAGCGGGAGGATCAGCACAGATACGCAGTATTTT
TRBV24-1	once	TRBJ2-3	13	TRBD2	CATRSGDSDTQYF	TGTGCCACCCGGAGCGGGGACTCAGATACGCAGTATTTT
TRBV28	NA	TRBJ2-7	15	TRBD1	CASSLYPGGAYEQYF	TGTGCCAGCAGTTTATATCCAGGGGGCGCTTACGAGCAGTACTTC
TRBV5-1	NA	TRBJ2-7	15	TRBD1	CASATATGGSYEQYF	TGCGCCAGCGCGACAGCGACAGGGGGATCATACGAGCAGTACTTC
TRBV19	NA	TRBJ2-7	14	NA	CASSPLRNPYEQYF	TGTGCCAGTAGTCCCTTGCGGAACCCCTACGAGCAGTACTTC
TRBV3-1/TRBV3-2	NA	TRBJ1-1	14	NA	CASSRWTMNTEAFF	TGTGCCAGCAGCCGTTGGACTATGAACACTGAAGCTTTCTTT
TRBV6-5	NA	TRBJ2-7	12	NA	CASTHREDEQYF	TGTGCCAGCACCCACAGGGAGGACGAGCAGTACTTC
TRBV28	NA	TRBJ1-5	15	NA	CASSPRLNGNQPQHF	TGTGCCAGCAGTCCCAGGCTGAACGGCAATCAGCCCCAGCATTTT
TRBV7-9	NA	TRBJ1-5	15	NA	CASSPQGWGNQPQHF	TGTGCCAGCAGTCCACAGGGTTGGGGCAATCAGCCCCAGCATTTT
TRBV29-1	NA	TRBJ2-3	12	NA	CSVSEPGGTQYF	TGCAGCGTCTCAGAGCCTGGTGGGACGCAGTATTTT
TRBV6-6	NA	TRBJ1-5	12	TRBD1	CASSTADRGGHF	TGTGCCAGCAGTACGGCCGACAGGGGAGGGCATTTT
TRBV28	NA	TRBJ2-2	14	NA	CASMGQGGKGELFF	TGTGCCAGCATGGGGCAGGGCGGGAAAGGGGAGCTGTTTTTT
TRBV5-6	NA	TRBJ2-3	17	NA	CASSLAFGAGGTDTQYF	TGTGCCAGCAGCTTGGCCTTCGGGGCCGGGGGCACAGATACGCAGTATTTT
TRBV11-3	NA	TRBJ2-1	14	NA	CASSSITSSGEQFF	TGTGCCAGCAGCTCGATTACTAGCTCCGGTGAGCAGTTCTTC